These T cell receptor beta chains were read from a single sample in a study of T cell repertoires in aging, cancer and after chemotherapy. TCRdb ran MiXCR on the multiplex PCR reads and lists one entry per CDR3 protein. The sample includes about 12,000 distinct CDR3 sequences, under 35% of them seen just once. Source material: blood. The receptors here all came from a human donor in good health. The donor label of this sample is uncertain. Each CDR3 is given with its conserved first and last residue. The D gene is left open where the match is weak. Some rows have no size entry. The others give once, few or many, or a class for an expanded clone.

size: medium-sized; J: TRBJ2-7; V: TRBV6-5; D: .; CDR3: CASSYGGSRYEQYF; DNA: TGTGCCAGCAGTTACGGGGGGTCCCGTTACGAGCAGTACTTC
size: few; J: TRBJ1-4; V: TRBV20-1; D: .; CDR3: CSASSGWEKLFF; DNA: TGCAGTGCTAGTTCAGGGTGGGAAAAACTGTTTTTT
size: few; J: TRBJ1-6; V: TRBV11-2; D: .; CDR3: CASSLGQDAGSINSPLHF; DNA: TGTGCCAGCAGCTTAGGACAGGACGCAGGATCGATAAATTCACCCCTCCACTTT
size: medium-sized; J: TRBJ1-2; V: TRBV13; D: .; CDR3: CASSLGTGVGYTF; DNA: TGTGCCAGCAGCTTAGGCACCGGGGTAGGCTACACCTTC
size: medium-sized; J: TRBJ2-1; V: TRBV19; D: TRBD2; CDR3: CASMTSGGNEQFF; DNA: TGTGCCAGTATGACTAGCGGGGGGAATGAGCAGTTCTTC
size: .; J: TRBJ2-3; V: TRBV7-6; D: .; CDR3: CASSSLLRETSTDTQYF; DNA: TGTGCCAGCAGCTCCCTCCTTCGGGAAACTAGCACAGATACGCAGTATTTT
size: medium-sized; J: TRBJ2-5; V: TRBV19; D: .; CDR3: CASSIAAAQTQYF; DNA: TGTGCCAGTAGTATCGCCGCCGCGCAGACCCAGTACTTC
size: few; J: TRBJ2-2; V: TRBV19; D: .; CDR3: CASSLTTPVADTGELFF; DNA: TGTGCCAGTAGTCTCACGACTCCGGTGGCGGACACCGGGGAGCTGTTTTTT
size: few; J: TRBJ2-2; V: TRBV6-2/TRBV6-3; D: TRBD1; CDR3: CASSRGQGVMGTGELFF; DNA: TGTGCCAGCAGTAGGGGACAGGGCGTCATGGGCACCGGGGAGCTGTTTTTT
size: .; J: TRBJ1-2; V: TRBV7-2; D: TRBD1; CDR3: CASSLAPTGANGYTF; DNA: TGTGCCAGCAGCTTAGCGCCCACAGGGGCTAACGGCTACACCTTC
size: medium-sized; J: TRBJ2-7; V: TRBV29-1; D: .; CDR3: CSVGSGYEQYF; DNA: TGCAGCGTTGGGTCCGGCTACGAGCAGTACTTC
size: few; J: TRBJ2-1; V: TRBV6-5; D: TRBD1; CDR3: CASSYVQGASNEQFF; DNA: TGTGCCAGCAGTTACGTCCAGGGGGCGTCGAATGAGCAGTTCTTC
size: .; J: TRBJ1-3; V: TRBV12-3/TRBV12-4; D: TRBD1; CDR3: CASSRQGASGNTIYF; DNA: TGTGCCAGCAGCCGACAGGGGGCGAGTGGAAACACCATATATTTT
size: few; J: TRBJ2-2; V: TRBV6-1; D: .; CDR3: CASSEGLHGELFF; DNA: TGTGCCAGCAGTGAAGGCCTCCACGGGGAGCTGTTTTTT
size: .; J: TRBJ1-1; V: TRBV12-3/TRBV12-4; D: .; CDR3: CASRIQGYYTEAFF; DNA: TGTGCCAGCAGGATACAGGGTTATTACACTGAAGCTTTCTTT
size: .; J: TRBJ2-7; V: TRBV6-5; D: .; CDR3: CASSYFSQSSYEQYF; DNA: TGTGCCAGCAGTTACTTCAGTCAGAGCTCCTACGAGCAGTACTTC
size: few; J: TRBJ1-2; V: TRBV12-3/TRBV12-4; D: .; CDR3: CASSLEGGHGYTF; DNA: TGTGCCAGCAGTTTAGAGGGAGGCCATGGCTACACCTTC
size: .; J: TRBJ2-7; V: TRBV6-2/TRBV6-3; D: TRBD2; CDR3: CASTDGASGTQQYF; DNA: TGTGCCAGCACCGACGGGGCTAGCGGGACCCAGCAGTACTTC
size: .; J: TRBJ1-2; V: TRBV18; D: TRBD1; CDR3: CASSPQDRGSNYGYTF; DNA: TGTGCCAGCTCACCCCAGGACAGGGGATCTAACTATGGCTACACCTTC
size: few; J: TRBJ2-1; V: TRBV13; D: .; CDR3: CASSPKPRSDEQFF; DNA: TGTGCCAGCAGCCCCAAACCCCGGAGCGATGAGCAGTTCTTC
size: medium-sized; J: TRBJ2-1; V: TRBV6-5; D: .; CDR3: CASSPDGHNEQFF; DNA: TGTGCCAGCAGTCCGGATGGACACAATGAGCAGTTCTTC
size: .; J: TRBJ1-6; V: TRBV12-3/TRBV12-4; D: .; CDR3: CASTSAGPLHF; DNA: TGTGCCAGCACCTCGGCGGGGCCCCTCCACTTT
size: few; J: TRBJ1-1; V: TRBV6-5; D: .; CDR3: CASSYSKGRMNTEAFF; DNA: TGTGCCAGCAGTTACTCGAAGGGAAGGATGAACACTGAAGCTTTCTTT
size: .; J: TRBJ2-6; V: TRBV5-6; D: .; CDR3: CASSLWGANVLTF; DNA: TGTGCCAGCAGCTTGTGGGGGGCCAACGTCCTGACTTTC
size: .; J: TRBJ2-2; V: TRBV7-6; D: .; CDR3: CASSLAQGNTGELFF; DNA: TGTGCCAGCAGCTTGGCCCAGGGGAACACCGGGGAGCTGTTTTTT
size: .; J: TRBJ1-6; V: TRBV6-1; D: .; CDR3: CASSDFSPLYNSPLHF; DNA: TGTGCCAGCAGTGATTTTTCCCCTCTCTATAATTCACCCCTCCACTTT
size: .; J: TRBJ1-2; V: TRBV6-4; D: .; CDR3: CASSEGQRANYGYTF; DNA: TGTGCCAGCAGTGAAGGACAGAGAGCTAACTATGGCTACACCTTC
size: few; J: TRBJ2-6; V: TRBV6-6; D: .; CDR3: CASRQTASSGANVLTF; DNA: TGTGCCAGCAGGCAGACAGCCAGCTCTGGGGCCAACGTCCTGACTTTC
size: few; J: TRBJ2-5; V: TRBV6-5; D: TRBD2; CDR3: CASSSRGGAGETQYF; DNA: TGTGCCAGCAGTTCCCGGGGGGGGGCGGGAGAGACCCAGTACTTC